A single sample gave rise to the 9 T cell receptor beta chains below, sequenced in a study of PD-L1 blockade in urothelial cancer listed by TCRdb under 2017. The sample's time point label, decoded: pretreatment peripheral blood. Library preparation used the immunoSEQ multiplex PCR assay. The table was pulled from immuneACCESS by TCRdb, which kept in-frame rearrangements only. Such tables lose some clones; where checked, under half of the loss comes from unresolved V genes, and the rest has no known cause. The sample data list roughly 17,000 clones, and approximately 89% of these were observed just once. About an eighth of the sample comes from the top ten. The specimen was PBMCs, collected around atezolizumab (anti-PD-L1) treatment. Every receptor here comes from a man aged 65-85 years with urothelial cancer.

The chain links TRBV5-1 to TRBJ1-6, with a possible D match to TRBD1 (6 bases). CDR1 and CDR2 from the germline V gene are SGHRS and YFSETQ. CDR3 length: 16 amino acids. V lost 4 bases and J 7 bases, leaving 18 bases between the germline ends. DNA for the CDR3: TGCGCCAGCAGCCGCGGGCAGGGGATTCCCAATTCACCCCTCCACTTT. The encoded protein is CASSRGQGIPNSPLHF.

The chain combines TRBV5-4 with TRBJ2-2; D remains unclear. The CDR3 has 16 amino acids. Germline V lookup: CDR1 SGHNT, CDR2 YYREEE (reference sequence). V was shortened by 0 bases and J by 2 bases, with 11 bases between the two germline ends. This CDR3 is CASSLVVGGNTGELFF. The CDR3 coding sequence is TGTGCCAGCAGCTTGGTAGTTGGCGGAAACACCGGGGAGCTGTTTTTT.

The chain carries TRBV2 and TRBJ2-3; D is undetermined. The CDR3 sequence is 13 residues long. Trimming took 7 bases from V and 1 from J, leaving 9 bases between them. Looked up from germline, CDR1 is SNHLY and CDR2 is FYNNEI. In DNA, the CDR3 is TGTGCCAGCAAACAGACCCGCACAGATACGCAGTATTTT. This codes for CASKQTRTDTQYF.

CDR3 region: CASSYYQGATNEKLFF. CDR3 DNA sequence: TGTGCCAGCAGTTATTACCAGGGGGCTACTAATGAAAAACTGTTTTTT. This sequence joins TRBV6-6 and TRBJ1-4; 8 nucleotides agree with TRBD1. This CDR3 is 16 amino acids long. V lost 3 bases to trimming and J lost 2 bases; unmatched junction nucleotides: 5. From germline, CDR1 is MNHNY and CDR2 SVGAGI (reference sequence).

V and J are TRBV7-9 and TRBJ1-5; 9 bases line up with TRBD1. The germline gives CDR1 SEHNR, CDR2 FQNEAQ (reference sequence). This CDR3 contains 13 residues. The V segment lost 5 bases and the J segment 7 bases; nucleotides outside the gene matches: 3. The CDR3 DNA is TGTGCCAGCAGCCGGACAGGGGCACAGCCCCAGCATTTT. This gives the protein CASSRTGAQPQHF.

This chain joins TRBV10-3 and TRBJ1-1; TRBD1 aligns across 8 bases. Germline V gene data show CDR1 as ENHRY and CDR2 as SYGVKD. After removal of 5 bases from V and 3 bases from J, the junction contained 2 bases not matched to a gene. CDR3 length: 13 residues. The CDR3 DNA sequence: TGTGCCATCAGTTCACAGGGGGACACTGAAGCTTTCTTT. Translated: CAISSQGDTEAFF.

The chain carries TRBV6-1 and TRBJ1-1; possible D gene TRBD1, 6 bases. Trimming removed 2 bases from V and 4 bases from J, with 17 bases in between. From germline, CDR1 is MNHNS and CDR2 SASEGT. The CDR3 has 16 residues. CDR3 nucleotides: TGTGCCAGCAGTGAATTCGGGGGGCGCGGGAGCACTGAAGCTTTCTTT. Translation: CASSEFGGRGSTEAFF.

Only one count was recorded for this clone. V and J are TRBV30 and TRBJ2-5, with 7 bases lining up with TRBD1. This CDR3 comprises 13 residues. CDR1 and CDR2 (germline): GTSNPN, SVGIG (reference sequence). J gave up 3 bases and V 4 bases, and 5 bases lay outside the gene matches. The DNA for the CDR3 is TGTGCCTGGACTAGGGGGCTGAAAGAGACCCAGTACTTC. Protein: CAWTRGLKETQYF.

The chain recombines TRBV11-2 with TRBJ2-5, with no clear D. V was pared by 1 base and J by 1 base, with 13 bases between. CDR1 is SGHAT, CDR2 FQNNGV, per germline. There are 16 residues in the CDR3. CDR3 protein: CASSLALHGAQETQYF. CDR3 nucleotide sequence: TGTGCCAGCAGCTTAGCCCTCCACGGAGCCCAAGAGACCCAGTACTTC.